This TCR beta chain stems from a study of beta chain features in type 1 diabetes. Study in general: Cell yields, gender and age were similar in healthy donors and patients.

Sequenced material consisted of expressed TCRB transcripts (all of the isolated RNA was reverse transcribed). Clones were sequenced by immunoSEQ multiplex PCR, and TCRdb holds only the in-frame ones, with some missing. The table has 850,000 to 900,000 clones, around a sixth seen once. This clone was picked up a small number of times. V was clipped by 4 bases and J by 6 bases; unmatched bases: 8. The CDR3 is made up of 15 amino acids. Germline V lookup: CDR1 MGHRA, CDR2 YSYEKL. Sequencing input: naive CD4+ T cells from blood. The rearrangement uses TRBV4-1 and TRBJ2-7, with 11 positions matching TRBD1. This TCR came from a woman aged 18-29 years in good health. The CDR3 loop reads CASSLPGQGVGEQYF. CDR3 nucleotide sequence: TGCGCCAGCAGCCTACCGGGACAGGGGGTAGGCGAGCAGTACTTC.